Listed here are 12 T cell receptor beta chains from one sample, sequenced in a study of shared T cell receptors in the human thymus. The table came from immunoSEQ multiplex PCR; TCRdb's copy has only in-frame clones and leaves some out. This sample yields hundreds of thousands of clones, of which approximately 90% are seen a single time; approximately 0.011% belongs to the top ten. These records were also assigned to another study, of human thymus T cells.

Sequenced: thymocytes. The receptors were sampled from a boy under three years old with a congenital heart defect.

The chain uses TRBV15 and TRBJ2-1; D may be TRBD2 (6 bases). V was trimmed by 0 bases and J by 3 bases, leaving 9 bases between them. The CDR3 is made up of 15 amino acids. The germline V gene has CDR1 LNHNV and CDR2 YYDKDF (reference sequence). The CDR3 here is CATSRDGGDYNEQFF. For the CDR3, the DNA is TGTGCCACCAGCAGAGATGGCGGGGACTACAATGAGCAGTTCTTC.

The gene calls are TRBV21-1 and TRBJ2-6; the DNA was not compared with TRBD1, the D call given in the table. TRBV21-1 is a recognized pseudogene. The CDR3 contains 15 residues. The chain's CDR3 is CASSHSSAGANVLTF. For the CDR3, the DNA is TGTGCCAGCAGCCACAGCTCGGCCGGGGCCAACGTCCTGACTTTC.

This clone was picked up one time. The chain links TRBV18 to TRBJ1-2, with 7 bases that match TRBD1. CDR1 and CDR2 (germline): KGHSH, LQKENI. CDR3 size: 11 residues. V lost 1 base and J lost 14; bases outside the gene matches: 4. The CDR3 sequence: CASSPQGAKTF. The CDR3, as DNA: TGTGCCAGCTCACCACAGGGGGCTAAAACCTTC. Combining the CDR3 with reference TRBV18 and TRBJ1-2 gives the whole variable domain NAGVMQNPRHLVRRRGQEARLRCSPMKGHSHVYWYRQLPEEGLKFMVYLQKENIIDESGMPKERFSAEFPKEGPSILRIQQVVRGDSAAYFCASSPQGAKTFGSGTRLTVV.

The genes are TRBV7-2 and TRBJ2-7, with 11 nucleotides matching TRBD1. V lost 0 bases and J lost 3; bases outside the gene matches: 7. Germline CDR1 reads SGHTA; CDR2 reads FQGNSA. CDR3 length equals 17 residues. The CDR3, as DNA: TGTGCCAGCAGCTTAGCGGGGGACAGGGGGGTTTTCTACGAGCAGTACTTC. Amino acid sequence: CASSLAGDRGVFYEQYF.

On this clone: The germline gene is not matched at one end of the junction; a read error may be the cause. This chain links TRBV7-7 with TRBJ2-2; the D gene is possibly TRBD2 (6 bases). The germline V gene encodes CDR1 SSHAT and CDR2 FNYEAQ (reference sequence). The CDR3 consists of 15 residues. The CDR3 here is CASSPGLSNTGELFF. CDR3 nucleotides: TGTGCTAGCAGCCCGGGACTGTCGAACACCGGGGAGCTGTTTTTT.

The chain couples TRBV28 to TRBJ2-7, with D unclear. The V end lost 2 bases, the J end lost 4 bases, and 12 bases lay between the germline ends. Germline loops: CDR1 MDHEN, CDR2 SYDVKM. This CDR3 comprises 14 residues. CDR3 sequence: CASSLQWRWYEQYF. The CDR3 DNA is TGTGCCAGCAGTTTACAGTGGCGGTGGTACGAGCAGTACTTC.

This chain connects TRBV10-1 to TRBJ1-5, with 10 bases matching TRBD1. The germline V gene has CDR1 WNHNN and CDR2 SYGVQD (reference sequence). Trimming removed 8 bases from V and 2 bases from J; junction bases left unmatched: 12. The CDR3 spans 17 residues. The CDR3 spells CASWGGTGVRGNQPQHF. CDR3 DNA: TGCGCCAGCTGGGGGGGGACAGGGGTACGTGGCAATCAGCCCCAGCATTTT.

As to this clone: One end of the junction does not line up with germline, which may come from a read error. This chain joins TRBV28 and TRBJ2-7, with D maybe TRBD1 (6 bases). Germline CDR1 is MDHEN and CDR2 is SYDVKM. CDR3 length: 12 residues. CDR3 region: CASSIQRGTKGF. As DNA, the CDR3 is TGTGCCAGCAGTATCCAGAGGGGGACAAAGGGCTTC.

V usage is TRBV30 and J usage is TRBJ2-5; maybe TRBD1 (6 bases). V was pared by 4 bases and J by 0 bases, with 12 bases between. The CDR3 extends over 14 amino acids. Per the germline V gene, CDR1 is GTSNPN and CDR2 is SVGIG (reference sequence). The CDR3 reads CAWIQQGNQETQYF. The CDR3 nucleotides read TGTGCCTGGATTCAACAGGGCAACCAAGAGACCCAGTACTTC.

This chain links TRBV5-4 with TRBJ2-4, with D maybe TRBD2 (5 bases). The CDR3 spans 13 residues. The V gene's germline CDR1 is SGHNT and CDR2 YYREEE (reference sequence). V lost 0 bases and J lost 8, with 9 bases in between. In nucleotides, the CDR3 is TGTGCCAGCAGCTTGGAAGCGCGGGACATTCAGTACTTC. This encodes CASSLEARDIQYF. The whole variable domain, remainder taken from reference TRBV5-4 and TRBJ2-4, is ETGVTQSPTHLIKTRGQQVTLRCSSQSGHNTVSWYQQALGQGPQFIFQYYREEENGRGNFPPRFSGLQFPNYSSELNVNALELDDSALYLCASSLEARDIQYFGAGTRLSVL.

This clone appeared a single time. The chain employs TRBV7-9 and TRBJ2-1, with 7 bases identical to TRBD2. V lost 7 bases and J lost 0; bases outside the gene matches: 15. Germline V gives CDR1 SEHNR, CDR2 FQNEAQ (reference sequence). The CDR3 is 18 amino acids. The DNA for the CDR3 is TGTGCCAGCACCTTGGGAGGGAGTTGTAAGCCCTCCTACAATGAGCAGTTCTTC. Its protein is CASTLGGSCKPSYNEQFF.

The rearrangement links TRBV20-1 to TRBJ2-7, with no clear D. V lost 4 bases and J 5 bases, leaving 9 bases between the germline ends. The CDR3 consists of 11 residues. CDR1 is DFQATT and CDR2 is SNEGSKA in the germline V gene (reference sequence). CDR3 residues: CSANEVHEQYF. The CDR3 DNA sequence: TGCAGTGCTAACGAGGTACACGAGCAGTACTTC.